Listed below are T cell receptor beta chains from one sample, sequenced in a study of human T cells and chemical hapten exposure. TCRdb reanalysed the RACE reads using MiXCR and keeps one entry per CDR3 protein. Of 55,000 to 75,000 distinct CDR3 sequences detected, under 15% appear once; the ten largest clones hold about 2.4%. Sequenced here: whole blood, sampled in connection with sensitization to the hapten diphenylcyclopropenone (DPC). Source of these receptors: a man aged 25 to 45 with alopecia areata. Some clones in this sample may be carry-over from other donors' samples. CDR3s include the opening cysteine and the closing phenylalanine or tryptophan. Expanded clones are given a class, and other clones once, few, many or no size at all.

V | size | CDR3
TRBV20-1 | few | CSAPSGLSPYEQYF
TRBV5-6 | few | CASSFVHTEAFF
TRBV6-4 | many | CASSDGVMNTEAFF
TRBV12-3/TRBV12-4 | few | CASSPTANRDNEQFF
TRBV27 | - | CASSLGWSRGASTDTQYF
TRBV7-2 | many | CASSLRPGLADYEQYF
TRBV19 | many | CASSQTRGGYTF
TRBV20-1 | many | CSARDIGRGVLNGEAFF
TRBV7-2 | - | CASSSVTQYF
TRBV9 | - | CASSTGLAESTDTQYF